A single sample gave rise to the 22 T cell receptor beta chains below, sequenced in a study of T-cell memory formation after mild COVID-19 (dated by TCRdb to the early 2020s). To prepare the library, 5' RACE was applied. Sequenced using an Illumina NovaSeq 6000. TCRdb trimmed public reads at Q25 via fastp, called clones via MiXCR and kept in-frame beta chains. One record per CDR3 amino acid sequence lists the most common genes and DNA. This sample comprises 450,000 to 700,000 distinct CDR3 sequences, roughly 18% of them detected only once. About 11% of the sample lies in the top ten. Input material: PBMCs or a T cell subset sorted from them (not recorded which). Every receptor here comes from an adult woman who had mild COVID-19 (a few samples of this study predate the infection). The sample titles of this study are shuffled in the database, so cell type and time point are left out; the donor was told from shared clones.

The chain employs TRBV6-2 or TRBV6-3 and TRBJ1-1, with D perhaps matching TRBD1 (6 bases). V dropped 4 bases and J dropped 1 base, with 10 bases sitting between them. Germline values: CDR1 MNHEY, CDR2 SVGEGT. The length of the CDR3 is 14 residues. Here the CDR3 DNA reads TGTGCCAGCAGTTCACTGACAGGGAACACTGAAGCTTTCTTT. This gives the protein CASSSLTGNTEAFF.

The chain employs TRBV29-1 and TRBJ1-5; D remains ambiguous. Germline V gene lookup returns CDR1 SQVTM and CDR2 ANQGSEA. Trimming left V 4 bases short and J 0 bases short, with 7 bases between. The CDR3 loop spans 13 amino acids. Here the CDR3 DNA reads TGCAGCGTTGCCGACAATAGCAATCAGCCCCAGCATTTT. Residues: CSVADNSNQPQHF.

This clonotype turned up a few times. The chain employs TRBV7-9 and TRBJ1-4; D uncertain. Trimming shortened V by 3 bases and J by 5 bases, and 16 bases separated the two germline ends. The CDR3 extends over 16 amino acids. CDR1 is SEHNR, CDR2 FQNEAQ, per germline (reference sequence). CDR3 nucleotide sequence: TGTGCCAGCAGCTTCGGGAGGACCCCTGGGAATGAAAAACTGTTTTTT. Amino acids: CASSFGRTPGNEKLFF.

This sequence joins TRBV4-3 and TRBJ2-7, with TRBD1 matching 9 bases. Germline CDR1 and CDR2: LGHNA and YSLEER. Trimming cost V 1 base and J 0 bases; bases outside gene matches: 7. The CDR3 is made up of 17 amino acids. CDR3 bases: TGCGCCAGCAGCCAAGTTCACAGGGGGCCTAGCTCCTACGAGCAGTACTTC. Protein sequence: CASSQVHRGPSSYEQYF.

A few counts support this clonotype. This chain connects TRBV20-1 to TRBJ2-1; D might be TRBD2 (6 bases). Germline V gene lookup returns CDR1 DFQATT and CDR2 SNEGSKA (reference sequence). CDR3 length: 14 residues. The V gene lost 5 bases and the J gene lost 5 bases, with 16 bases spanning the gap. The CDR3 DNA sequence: TGCAGTGCTGCCCCTCTCGCGGGGCACAATGAGCAGTTCTTC. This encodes CSAAPLAGHNEQFF.

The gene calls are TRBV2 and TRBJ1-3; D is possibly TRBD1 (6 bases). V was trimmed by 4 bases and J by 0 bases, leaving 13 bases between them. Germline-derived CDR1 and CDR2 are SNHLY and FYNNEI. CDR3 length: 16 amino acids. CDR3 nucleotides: TGTGCCAGCAGTGGTAACAGGGCCCTCTCTGGAAACACCATATATTTT. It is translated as CASSGNRALSGNTIYF.

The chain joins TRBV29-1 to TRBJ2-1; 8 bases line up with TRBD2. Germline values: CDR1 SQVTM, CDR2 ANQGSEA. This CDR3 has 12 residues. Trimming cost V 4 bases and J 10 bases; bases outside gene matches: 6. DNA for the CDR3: TGCAGCGTTGTGGTAGCGGGACCGGAGCAGTTCTTC. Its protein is CSVVVAGPEQFF.

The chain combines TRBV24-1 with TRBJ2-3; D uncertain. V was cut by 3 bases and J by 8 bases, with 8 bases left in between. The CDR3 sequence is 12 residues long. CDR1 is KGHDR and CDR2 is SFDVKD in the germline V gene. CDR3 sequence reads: CATSDNVATQYF. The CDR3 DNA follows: TGTGCCACCAGTGATAATGTGGCTACGCAGTATTTT.

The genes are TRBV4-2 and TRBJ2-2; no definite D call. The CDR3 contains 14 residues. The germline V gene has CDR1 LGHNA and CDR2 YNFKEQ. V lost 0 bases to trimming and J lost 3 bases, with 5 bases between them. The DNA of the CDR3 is TGTGCCAGCAGCCAAGACCAATACACCGGGGAGCTGTTTTTT. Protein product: CASSQDQYTGELFF.

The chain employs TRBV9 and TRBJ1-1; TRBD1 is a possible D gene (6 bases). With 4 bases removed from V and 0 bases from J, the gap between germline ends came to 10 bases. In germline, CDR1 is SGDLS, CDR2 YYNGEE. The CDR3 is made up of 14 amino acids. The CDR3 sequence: CASSTGHLNTEAFF. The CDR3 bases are TGTGCCAGCAGCACGGGACACTTGAACACTGAAGCTTTCTTT. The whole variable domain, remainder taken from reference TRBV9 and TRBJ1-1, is DSGVTQTPKHLITATGQRVTLRCSPRSGDLSVYWYQQSLDQGLQFLIQYYNGEERAKGNILERFSAQQFPDLHSELNLSSLELGDSALYFCASSTGHLNTEAFFGQGTRLTVV.

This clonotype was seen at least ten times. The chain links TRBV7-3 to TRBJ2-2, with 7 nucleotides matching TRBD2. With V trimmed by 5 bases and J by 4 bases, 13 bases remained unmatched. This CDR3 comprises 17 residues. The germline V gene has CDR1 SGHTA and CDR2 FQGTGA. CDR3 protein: CASSPGAGVETTGELFF. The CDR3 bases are TGTGCCAGCAGCCCCGGGGCGGGGGTGGAGACCACCGGGGAGCTGTTTTTT.

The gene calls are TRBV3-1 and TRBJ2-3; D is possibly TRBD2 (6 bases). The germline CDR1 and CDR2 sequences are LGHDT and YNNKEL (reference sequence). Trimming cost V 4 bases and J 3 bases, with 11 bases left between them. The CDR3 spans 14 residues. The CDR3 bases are TGTGCCAGCAGCCGATGGGACTTTACAGATACGCAGTATTTT. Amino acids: CASSRWDFTDTQYF.

The CDR3 DNA follows: TGTGCCATCAAGTGGGCGGCTAGCAGGAATGAGCAGTTCTTC. Translation gives CAIKWAASRNEQFF. This rearrangement joins TRBV10-3 to TRBJ2-1; maybe TRBD2 (5 bases). The CDR3 is made up of 14 amino acids. V gave up 7 bases and J gave up 7 bases, with 17 bases separating them. Germline V gene data show CDR1 as ENHRY and CDR2 as SYGVKD.

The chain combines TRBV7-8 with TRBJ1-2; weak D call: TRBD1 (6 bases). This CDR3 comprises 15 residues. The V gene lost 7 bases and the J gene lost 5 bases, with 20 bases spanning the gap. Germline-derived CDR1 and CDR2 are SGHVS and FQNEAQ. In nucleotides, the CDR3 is TGTGCCAGCACCTTGGGGGGGGCAGACGGGTATGGCTACACCTTC. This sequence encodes CASTLGGADGYGYTF. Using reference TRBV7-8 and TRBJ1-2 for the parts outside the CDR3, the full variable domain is GAGVSQSPRYKVAKRGQDVALRCDPISGHVSLFWYQQALGQGPEFLTYFQNEAQLDKSGLPSDRFFAERPEGSVSTLKIQRTQQEDSAVYLCASTLGGADGYGYTFGSGTRLTVV.

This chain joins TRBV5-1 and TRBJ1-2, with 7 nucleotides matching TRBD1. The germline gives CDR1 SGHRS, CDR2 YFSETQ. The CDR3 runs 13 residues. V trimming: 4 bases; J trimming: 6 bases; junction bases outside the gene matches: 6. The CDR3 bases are TGCGCCAGCAGCGTCACAGGGGAAGATGGCTACACCTTC. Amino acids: CASSVTGEDGYTF.

In DNA, the CDR3 is TGTGCCAGCAGCCACAACAGGGGGGCTGAAGCTTTCTTT. Its protein product is CASSHNRGAEAFF. V and J are TRBV4-2 and TRBJ1-1; the match to TRBD1 covers 8 bases. This CDR3 is 13 amino acids long. Germline CDR1 LGHNA, CDR2 YNFKEQ. V shed 3 bases and J 6 bases; nucleotides not matched to a gene: 3.

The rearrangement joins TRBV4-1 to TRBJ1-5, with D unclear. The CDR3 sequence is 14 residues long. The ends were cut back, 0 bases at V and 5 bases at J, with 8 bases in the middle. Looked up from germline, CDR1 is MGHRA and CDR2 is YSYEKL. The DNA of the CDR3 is TGCGCCAGCAGCCAAGAAACAGCTTATCAGCCCCAGCATTTT. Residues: CASSQETAYQPQHF.

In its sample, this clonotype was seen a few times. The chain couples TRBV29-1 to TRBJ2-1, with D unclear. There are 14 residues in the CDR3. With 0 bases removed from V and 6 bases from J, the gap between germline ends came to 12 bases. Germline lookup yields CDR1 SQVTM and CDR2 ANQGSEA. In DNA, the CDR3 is TGCAGCGTTGAAGATCGTTGGACCTCCAATGAGCAGTTCTTC. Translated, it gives CSVEDRWTSNEQFF.

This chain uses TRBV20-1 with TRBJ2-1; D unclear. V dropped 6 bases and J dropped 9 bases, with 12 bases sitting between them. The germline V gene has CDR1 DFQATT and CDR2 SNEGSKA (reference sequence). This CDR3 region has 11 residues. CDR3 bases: TGCAGTGCCCCTATAGGTACTGAGCAGTTCTTC. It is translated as CSAPIGTEQFF.

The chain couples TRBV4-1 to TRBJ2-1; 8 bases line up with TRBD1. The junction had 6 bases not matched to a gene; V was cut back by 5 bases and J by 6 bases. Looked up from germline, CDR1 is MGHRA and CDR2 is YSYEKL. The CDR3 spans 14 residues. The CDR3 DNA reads TGCGCCAGCAGCGTGCAGGGGGCGGCCAATGAGCAGTTCTTC. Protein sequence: CASSVQGAANEQFF.

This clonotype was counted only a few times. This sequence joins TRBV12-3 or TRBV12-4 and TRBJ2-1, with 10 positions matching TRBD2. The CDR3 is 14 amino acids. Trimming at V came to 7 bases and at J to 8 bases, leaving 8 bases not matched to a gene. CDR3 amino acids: CASTPSGGGHEQFF. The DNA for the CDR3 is TGTGCCAGCACCCCTAGCGGGGGAGGTCATGAGCAGTTCTTC.

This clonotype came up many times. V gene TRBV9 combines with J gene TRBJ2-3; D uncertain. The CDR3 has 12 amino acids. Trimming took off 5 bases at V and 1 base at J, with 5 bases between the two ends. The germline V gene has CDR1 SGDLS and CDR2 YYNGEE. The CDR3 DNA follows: TGTGCCAGCAGTGTGGGCACAGATACGCAGTATTTT. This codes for CASSVGTDTQYF.